The entry below describes one T cell receptor beta chain. Its specific antigen is unknown. Base qualities are not at hand, and no much larger clone is one base apart. Separate from the approximately 670-subject first cohort, the validation cohort of 95 to 150 subjects was the group to which the donors belonged. Trimming removed 7 bases from V and 2 bases from J; the gene matches leave 5 bases unexplained. The CDR3, cysteine through phenylalanine, is 14 amino acids long. Only the CDR3 part of the read is kept: 42 bases, read in frame from the first base. CDR1 LNHDA and CDR2 SQIVND were looked up in the germline V gene (reference sequence). This specimen comes from a study of cytomegalovirus exposure and HLA in healthy donors (dated by TCRdb to the late 2010s). For context, the study as a whole: According to a later analysis, the 120 or so validation repertoires were produced on the same platform as the 700 or so repertoires of the first cohort. The study aimed to test whether signatures of past pathogen exposure could be identified by cataloging public T cell receptors. A separate validation cohort of more than 100 different subjects was used in addition to the approximately 610-subject first cohort. The study combined high-throughput TCR immunosequencing, statistical association of individual TCRs with disease status, and machine learning to predict cytomegalovirus infection status.

What the authors observed across the whole study: The authors suggested that the approach could potentially be generalized to other disease states and immunological phenotypes. Three of the identified cytomegalovirus-associated TCR beta chains were confirmed in vitro to be specific for cytomegalovirus antigens. Subsequent analysis determined that TCRs grouped into clusters in the first cohort also showed a tendency toward co-occurrence across the 120 or so validation repertoires, and 94% of cluster scores exceeded 0. Cytomegalovirus status was reported to be diagnosed by the classifier with high specificity and sensitivity in both the original and validation cohorts. All 120 or so repertoires were used to score co-occurrence in the validation cohort in a later analysis, because that analysis had no HLA typing for the cohort. The study gave a list of about 170 TCR beta chains associated with cytomegalovirus. Most TCR sequences were seen in very few donors, while some public TCRs were found in many individuals.

The library was made by the immunoSEQ multiplex PCR assay. Processing in the source paper ran as follows. A statistical classification framework was built for diagnosing cytomegalovirus status from the catalog of TCR beta chain sequences. Not all clones reach the TCRdb copy of this immuneACCESS table, which keeps in-frame sequences only. Checked studies attribute under half of the gap to unresolved V genes and leave the rest unexplained. V, J and clone size reflect that table, while D and trimming were determined from the DNA. Across this sample there are 250,000 to 400,000 clones, with approximately 88% seen only once. Clones ranked in the top ten supply around 1% of the sample.

Material: PBMCs. The clonotype comes from a man aged 30 to 39 in good health and CMV-seronegative. The V gene is TRBV19 and the J gene is TRBJ1-5; a stretch of 7 junction bases matches TRBD1. The base sequence is TGTGCCAGTAACAGGGGAGGCGGCAATCAGCCCCAGCATTTT. Translated, this gives CASNRGGGNQPQHF.